This note documents a single T cell receptor beta chain sequence. Its antigen is unknown. Trimming shortened V by 0 bases and J by 15 bases, and 15 bases separated the two germline ends. Per germline, CDR1 LGHDT and CDR2 YNNKEL (reference sequence). The CDR3 sequence is 13 residues long. Method: immunoSEQ multiplex PCR; TCRdb's copy keeps in-frame clones and lacks some. The sample lists over 65,000 clones, around 73% seen once, with 21% in the top ten. The sample is drawn from a study of T cell responses to AZD1222 COVID-19 vaccine. Study in general: Second-dose intervals near 4 or 12 weeks were combined. Broader study findings: Clonal diversity may have been underestimated in mostly white British donors. Within unmutated variant regions lay the reported targets of nearly half of spike-specific TCRs.

Sequenced material: peripheral blood, taken on day 0 of AZD1222 vaccination. The genes are TRBV3-1 (or the pseudogene TRBV3-2) and TRBJ2-1; no definite D call. The sequence derives from an adult in good health. The CDR3, as DNA: TGTGCCAGCAGCCAAGACTCCGACTCCCGGGTGTTCTTC. Translating gives CASSQDSDSRVFF.